The text below deals with one T cell receptor (beta chain). The antigen is undetermined. The source of the sample is a study of T cell responses to AZD1222 COVID-19 vaccine. Study-level findings and limits: Close to half of spike-specific TCRs reportedly recognize unmutated variant regions. Females made up more of the donors, who were largely white British, and clonal diversity may have come out too low. Regions 160-218 and 743-854 held dominance among vaccine-associated CD4 TCRs, which spanned spike.

The assay was immunoSEQ multiplex PCR, and TCRdb's table has in-frame clones only and misses some. The sample shows some 130,000 clones, over 65% of them seen only once. The sample here was peripheral blood, taken on day 0 of AZD1222 vaccination. This TCR derives from an adult in good health.

The CDR3 loop is CASLARLGTDTQYF. CDR3 in DNA: TGCGCCAGCTTGGCTCGGCTAGGTACAGATACGCAGTATTTT. The chain joins TRBV5-1 to TRBJ2-3, with D unclear. Per the germline V gene, CDR1 is SGHRS and CDR2 is YFSETQ. V was cut by 7 bases and J by 3 bases, with 15 bases left in between. This CDR3 contains 14 residues.